The clone carrying this TCR beta chain has a handful of counts. This sample was taken from a study of blood T cells in healthy people across ages. Together with a sample-barcoded 5' primer, a J-beta primer mix was included in a second PCR lasting roughly 6 to 12 cycles. Each cDNA molecule was tagged by a template-switch adaptor with 12 random nucleotides. TCRdb reanalysed the 5' RACE reads using MiXCR and keeps one entry per CDR3 protein. The sample has 550,000 to 600,000 distinct CDR3 sequences, 27% seen once; the top ten hold 18%. The V end lost 11 bases, the J end lost 5 bases, and 18 bases lay between the germline ends. In germline, CDR1 is SGHTA, CDR2 FQGNSA. This CDR3 is 13 amino acids long.

The chain links TRBV7-2 to TRBJ1-2, with D possibly matching TRBD1 (6 bases). The sequenced sample consisted of blood. The receptor was isolated from a woman in her seventies in good health. The CDR3 nucleotides read TGTGCCGGAAGCTCGGGGCAGGGGTATGGCTACACCTTC. Translation: CAGSSGQGYGYTF.